The next 8 T cell receptor beta chains were all read from a single sample in a study of blood T cell repertoires in COVID-19. The assay was immunoSEQ multiplex PCR, and TCRdb's table has in-frame clones only and misses some. The data show some 280,000 clones, about 85% seen once. Sequenced sample: peripheral blood. The receptors were sampled from a woman between 50 and 59 years old with active or convalescent COVID-19.

V and J are TRBV3-1 (or the pseudogene TRBV3-2) and TRBJ1-1; TRBD1 is a possible D gene (5 bases). The CDR3 sequence is 17 residues long. CDR1 LGHDT and CDR2 YNNKEL come from the germline V gene (reference sequence). V gave up 4 bases and J gave up 5 bases, with 23 bases separating them. The CDR3 is CASSPETAPMVDTEAFF. DNA for the CDR3: TGTGCCAGCAGCCCAGAGACAGCCCCCATGGTGGATACTGAAGCTTTCTTT.

The V and J genes are TRBV30 and TRBJ1-6; 7 nucleotides line up with TRBD1. The J segment lost 7 bases and the V segment lost 2 bases, leaving 5 bases of the junction unmatched. In germline, CDR1 is GTSNPN, CDR2 SVGIG (reference sequence). This CDR3 has 14 residues. The CDR3 sequence is CAWSRRDRNSPLHF. The CDR3 DNA is TGTGCCTGGAGTCGGCGGGACAGAAATTCACCCCTCCACTTT. The full variable domain, with the rest looked up from reference TRBV30 and TRBJ1-6, is SQTIHQWPATLVQPVGSPLSLECTVEGTSNPNLYWYRQAAGRGLQLLFYSVGIGQISSEVPQNLSASRPQDRQFILSSKKLLLSDSGFYLCAWSRRDRNSPLHFGNGTRLTVT.

The V gene is TRBV2, the J gene TRBJ2-3, with TRBD2 identical over 10 bases. The CDR3 extends over 15 amino acids. The germline V gene encodes CDR1 SNHLY and CDR2 FYNNEI. With 5 bases clipped from V and 4 bases from J, the junction kept 6 bases outside the gene matches. The CDR3 reads CASSYLAGVADTQYF. DNA for the CDR3: TGTGCCAGCAGTTACCTAGCGGGAGTGGCAGATACGCAGTATTTT.

The J gene is TRBJ2-1, the V gene TRBV6-5, with 11 bases fitting TRBD2. V shed 4 bases, J shed 9 bases, and the junction held 8 bases outside the gene matches. The germline gives CDR1 MNHEY, CDR2 SVGAGI. The CDR3 sequence is 15 residues long. CDR3 bases: TGTGCCAGCAGTTCCATAGCGGGAGGGCCGCCTGAGCAGTTCTTC. Its translation is CASSSIAGGPPEQFF.

The genes are TRBV29-1 and TRBJ2-2; a possible D gene is TRBD1 (6 bases). The ends were cut back, 6 bases at V and 0 bases at J, with 14 bases in the middle. Germline V gene lookup returns CDR1 SQVTM and CDR2 ANQGSEA. The CDR3 is 15 residues long. In nucleotides, the CDR3 is TGCAGCGTGGGCCGGGACATCGCGAACACCGGGGAGCTGTTTTTT. Its protein product is CSVGRDIANTGELFF.

V is TRBV7-9 and J is TRBJ2-7; 7 nucleotides match TRBD2. The ends lost 5 bases at V and 5 bases at J; junction bases unmatched: 21. Germline-derived CDR1 and CDR2 are SEHNR and FQNEAQ (reference sequence). This CDR3 comprises 18 residues. This CDR3 is CASSLSSRLAGRGNEQYF. CDR3 DNA sequence: TGTGCCAGCAGCCTCTCCTCCCGACTAGCTGGAAGAGGGAACGAGCAGTACTTC.

This clone showed up just a few times. The chain has TRBV7-8 and TRBJ2-1; the match to TRBD2 covers 9 bases. This CDR3 has 15 residues. The V gene's germline CDR1 is SGHVS and CDR2 FQNEAQ. With V trimmed by 1 base and J by 9 bases, 7 bases remained unmatched. This CDR3 is CASSLVVAGAVEQFF. CDR3 sequence (DNA): TGTGCCAGCAGCTTAGTGGTAGCGGGAGCGGTTGAGCAGTTCTTC.

The genes are TRBV4-1 and TRBJ1-1, with a weak D call TRBD1 (6 bases). The CDR3 runs 15 residues. Germline V lookup: CDR1 MGHRA, CDR2 YSYEKL. The germline V and J ends were trimmed by 4 bases and 1 base, with 13 bases remaining between them. This CDR3 is CASSLGKQGNTEAFF. CDR3 in DNA: TGCGCCAGCAGCCTCGGGAAACAGGGGAACACTGAAGCTTTCTTT.